This T cell receptor beta chain is from a study of blood T cell repertoires in COVID-19. Overall study: T cells, B-cell-depleted T cells, or PBMCs provided the cDNA or gDNA that served as material.

Measured with immunoSEQ multiplex PCR; TCRdb has only the in-frame clones, and not every one. The sample has approximately 410,000 clones; roughly 88% are singletons. V lost 3 bases, J lost 0 bases, and 9 bases lay in between. This CDR3 comprises 15 residues. Germline V lookup: CDR1 LNHDA, CDR2 SQIVND (reference sequence). This receptor was identified in a woman aged 30 to 39 with active or convalescent COVID-19. Sequenced sample: peripheral blood. This chain links TRBV19 with TRBJ2-1; TRBD2 is a possible D gene (6 bases). CDR3 bases: TGTGCCAGTAGTATGACTAGTAGCTCCTACAATGAGCAGTTCTTC. Its translation: CASSMTSSSYNEQFF.